These 11 T cell receptor beta chains share one sample of origin, sequenced in a study of CD8+ T cells in alopecia areata. Treatment in this sample: oral pan-JAK inhibitor, 5-10 mg twice daily. Lesional scalp tissue (obtained by punch biopsy) and peripheral blood were collected from alopecia areata patients. Once RNA had been extracted, it was reverse transcribed into cDNA to act as the sequencing template. The protocol was immunoSEQ multiplex PCR, while the TCRdb copy is restricted to in-frame clones and leaves out a portion. Among about 4,600 clones listed, approximately 64% were seen once. The starting material was skin, obtained at week 4, from a patient treated with tofacitinib. All receptors come from a human donor with alopecia areata.

The chain employs TRBV10-3 and TRBJ2-7; 7 bases align to TRBD2. V trimming: 11 bases; J trimming: 2 bases; junction bases outside the gene matches: 12. The CDR3 spans 14 residues. Germline lookup yields CDR1 ENHRY and CDR2 SYGVKD. This chain's CDR3 is CAAQPGTTPYEQYF. The DNA of the CDR3 is TGTGCCGCGCAACCCGGGACTACACCCTACGAGCAGTACTTC.

The chain has TRBV11-2 and TRBJ2-7; D ambiguous. V was cut by 6 bases and J by 5 bases, with 17 bases left in between. CDR1 and CDR2 (germline): SGHAT, FQNNGV. There are 14 residues in the CDR3. For the CDR3, the DNA is TGTGCCAGCAGACCAGGCGGAGTTGTAAACGAGCAGTACTTC. It encodes CASRPGGVVNEQYF.

The chain uses TRBV9 and TRBJ2-1; tentatively, D is TRBD2 (5 bases). The CDR3 spans 15 residues. The V gene's germline CDR1 is SGDLS and CDR2 YYNGEE. The ends were cut back, 0 bases at V and 8 bases at J, with 15 bases in the middle. The CDR3 loop reads CASSVESDSWDEQFF. In DNA form, the CDR3 reads TGTGCCAGCAGCGTAGAGTCGGACTCCTGGGATGAGCAGTTCTTC.

The sample holds a few counts of this clone. V gene TRBV7-2 combines with J gene TRBJ2-1; D is perhaps TRBD2 (5 bases). Per germline, CDR1 SGHTA and CDR2 FQGNSA. Trimming shortened V by 4 bases and J by 9 bases, and 7 bases separated the two germline ends. The CDR3 loop spans 11 amino acids. The CDR3 protein is CASSSTSEQFF. Here the CDR3 DNA reads TGTGCCAGCAGCTCTACTAGTGAGCAGTTCTTC.

This clone was seen only a few times. The rearrangement uses TRBV30 and TRBJ2-7, with 7 nucleotides matching TRBD1. The V and J ends lost 3 bases and 0 bases, in that order; junction bases with no gene match: 11. The CDR3 is made up of 16 amino acids. Germline CDR1 reads GTSNPN; CDR2 reads SVGIG (reference sequence). In DNA form, the CDR3 reads TGTGCCTGGAGGGGACCTTCCGGGACAGTCTCCTACGAGCAGTACTTC. It is translated as CAWRGPSGTVSYEQYF.

The V and J genes are TRBV2 and TRBJ2-6, with no clear D. V lost 4 bases to trimming and J lost 1 base, with 5 bases between them. The CDR3 is made up of 14 amino acids. Germline CDR1 reads SNHLY; CDR2 reads FYNNEI. CDR3 DNA: TGTGCCAGCAGTGTGGAGTCTGGGGCCAACGTCCTGACTTTC. Translated: CASSVESGANVLTF.

The chain uses TRBV4-3 and TRBJ2-2; 7 positions match TRBD1. Trimming at V came to 0 bases and at J to 7 bases, leaving 8 bases not matched to a gene. The CDR3 has 16 residues. Germline CDR1 LGHNA, CDR2 YSLEER. Here the CDR3 DNA reads TGCGCCAGCAGCCAAGAGGACAGGAATGGCGTCGGGGAGCTGTTTTTT. Residues: CASSQEDRNGVGELFF.

The chain joins TRBV5-8 to TRBJ2-4, with a weak D call TRBD2 (6 bases). This CDR3 is 17 amino acids long. The V gene's germline CDR1 is SGHTS and CDR2 YDEGEE. Deletions cut 1 base from V and 7 bases from J, with 21 bases between. The CDR3 nucleotides are TGTGCCAGCAGCTTGAGGCCGGGAGAATGGTCTAGGAACATTCAGTACTTC. Translating it yields CASSLRPGEWSRNIQYF.

This clone turned up a few times. J is TRBJ2-3 and V is TRBV7-3, with D possibly being TRBD1 or TRBD2 (6 bases each). CDR3 size: 15 residues. Trimming shortened V by 5 bases and J by 2 bases, and 14 bases separated the two germline ends. Germline lookup yields CDR1 SGHTA and CDR2 FQGTGA. The CDR3 sequence: CASSRAAGHTDTQYF. The CDR3 DNA reads as TGTGCCAGCAGCCGCGCGGCGGGACACACAGATACGCAGTATTTT.

The rearrangement links TRBV28 to TRBJ2-4; 10 positions match TRBD1. The CDR3 totals 15 residues. Germline trimming cut 6 bases from V and 5 bases from J; bases unmatched to any gene: 7. The V gene's germline CDR1 is MDHEN and CDR2 SYDVKM. The DNA for the CDR3 is TGTGCCAGCAGGTTTGGGACAGGGGACGAAAACATTCAGTACTTC. Amino acid sequence: CASRFGTGDENIQYF.

The genes are TRBV20-1 and TRBJ1-2, with D uncertain. The germline CDR1 and CDR2 sequences are DFQATT and SNEGSKA (reference sequence). V shed 5 bases and J shed 5 bases, with 9 bases lying between them. The CDR3 contains 11 residues. CDR3 DNA: TGCAGTGCTGCTGGAAATTATGGCTACACCTTC. Translation: CSAAGNYGYTF.